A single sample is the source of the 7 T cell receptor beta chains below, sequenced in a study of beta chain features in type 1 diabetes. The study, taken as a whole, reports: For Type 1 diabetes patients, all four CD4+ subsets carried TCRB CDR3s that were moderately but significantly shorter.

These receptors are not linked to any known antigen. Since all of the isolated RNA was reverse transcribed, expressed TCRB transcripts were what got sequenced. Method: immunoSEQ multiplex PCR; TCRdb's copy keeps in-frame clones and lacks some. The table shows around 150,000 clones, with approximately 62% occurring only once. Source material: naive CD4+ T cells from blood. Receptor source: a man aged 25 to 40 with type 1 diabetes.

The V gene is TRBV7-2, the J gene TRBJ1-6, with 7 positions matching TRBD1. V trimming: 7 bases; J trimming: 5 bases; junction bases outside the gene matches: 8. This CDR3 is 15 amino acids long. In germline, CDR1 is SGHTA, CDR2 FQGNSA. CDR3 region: CASNIATGNNSPLHF. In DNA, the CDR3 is TGTGCCAGCAACATCGCGACAGGGAATAATTCACCCCTCCACTTT. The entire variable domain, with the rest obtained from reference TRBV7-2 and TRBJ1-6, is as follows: GAGVSQSPSNKVTEKGKDVELRCDPISGHTALYWYRQSLGQGLEFLIYFQGNSAPDKSGLPSDRFSAERTGGSVSTLTIQRTQQEDSAVYLCASNIATGNNSPLHFGNGTRLTVT.

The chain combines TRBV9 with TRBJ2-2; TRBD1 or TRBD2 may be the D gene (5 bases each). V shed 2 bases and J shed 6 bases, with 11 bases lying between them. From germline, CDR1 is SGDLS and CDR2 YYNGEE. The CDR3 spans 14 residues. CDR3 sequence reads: CASSVGTHAGELFF. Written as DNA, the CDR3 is TGTGCCAGCAGCGTCGGGACCCACGCCGGGGAGCTGTTTTTT.

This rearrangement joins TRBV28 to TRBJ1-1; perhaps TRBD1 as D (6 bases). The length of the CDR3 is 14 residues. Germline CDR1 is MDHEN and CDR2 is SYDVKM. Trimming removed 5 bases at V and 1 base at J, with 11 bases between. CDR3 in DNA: TGTGCCAGCAGTGAACGACAGGAGAACACTGAAGCTTTCTTT. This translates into CASSERQENTEAFF.

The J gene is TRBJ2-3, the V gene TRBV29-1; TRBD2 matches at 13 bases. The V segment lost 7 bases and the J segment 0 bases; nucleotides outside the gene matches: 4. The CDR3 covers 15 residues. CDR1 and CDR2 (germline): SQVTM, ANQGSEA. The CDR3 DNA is TGCAGCGCCCCGGGACTAGCGGGAAGCACAGATACGCAGTATTTT. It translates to CSAPGLAGSTDTQYF.

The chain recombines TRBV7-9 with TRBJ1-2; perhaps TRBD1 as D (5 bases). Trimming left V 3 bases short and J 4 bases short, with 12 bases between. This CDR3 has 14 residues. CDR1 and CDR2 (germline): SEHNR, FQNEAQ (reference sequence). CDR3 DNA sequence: TGTGCCAGCAGCTTTCGAGACAGCCCCTATGGCTACACCTTC. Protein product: CASSFRDSPYGYTF.

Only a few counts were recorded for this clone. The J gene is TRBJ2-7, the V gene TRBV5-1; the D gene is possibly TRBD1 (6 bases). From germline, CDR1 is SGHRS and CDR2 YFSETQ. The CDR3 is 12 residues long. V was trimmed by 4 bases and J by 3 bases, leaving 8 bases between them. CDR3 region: CASSTQGYEQYF. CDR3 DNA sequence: TGCGCCAGCAGCACACAGGGCTACGAGCAGTACTTC.

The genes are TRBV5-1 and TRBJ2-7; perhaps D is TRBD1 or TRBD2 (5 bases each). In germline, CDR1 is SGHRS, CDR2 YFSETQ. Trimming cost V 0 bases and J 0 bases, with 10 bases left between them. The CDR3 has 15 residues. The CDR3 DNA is TGCGCCAGCAGCTTGGCCGGGACGGACTCCTACGAGCAGTACTTC. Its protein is CASSLAGTDSYEQYF.